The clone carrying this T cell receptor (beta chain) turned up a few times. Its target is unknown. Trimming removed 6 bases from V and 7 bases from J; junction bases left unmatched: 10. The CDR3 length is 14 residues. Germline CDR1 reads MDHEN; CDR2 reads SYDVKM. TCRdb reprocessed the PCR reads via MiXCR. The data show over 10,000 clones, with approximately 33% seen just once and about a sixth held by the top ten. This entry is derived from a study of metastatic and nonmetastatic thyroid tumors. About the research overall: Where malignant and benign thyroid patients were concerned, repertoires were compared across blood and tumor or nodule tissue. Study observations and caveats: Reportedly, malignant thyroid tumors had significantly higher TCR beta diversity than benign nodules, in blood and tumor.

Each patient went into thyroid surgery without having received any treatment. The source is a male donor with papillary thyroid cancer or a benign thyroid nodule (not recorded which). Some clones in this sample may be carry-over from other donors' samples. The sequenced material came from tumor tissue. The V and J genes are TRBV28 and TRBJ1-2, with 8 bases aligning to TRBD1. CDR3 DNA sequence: TGTGCCAGCAGGAGGGAGGACAGGGTCCCTGGCTACACCTTC. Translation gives CASRREDRVPGYTF.